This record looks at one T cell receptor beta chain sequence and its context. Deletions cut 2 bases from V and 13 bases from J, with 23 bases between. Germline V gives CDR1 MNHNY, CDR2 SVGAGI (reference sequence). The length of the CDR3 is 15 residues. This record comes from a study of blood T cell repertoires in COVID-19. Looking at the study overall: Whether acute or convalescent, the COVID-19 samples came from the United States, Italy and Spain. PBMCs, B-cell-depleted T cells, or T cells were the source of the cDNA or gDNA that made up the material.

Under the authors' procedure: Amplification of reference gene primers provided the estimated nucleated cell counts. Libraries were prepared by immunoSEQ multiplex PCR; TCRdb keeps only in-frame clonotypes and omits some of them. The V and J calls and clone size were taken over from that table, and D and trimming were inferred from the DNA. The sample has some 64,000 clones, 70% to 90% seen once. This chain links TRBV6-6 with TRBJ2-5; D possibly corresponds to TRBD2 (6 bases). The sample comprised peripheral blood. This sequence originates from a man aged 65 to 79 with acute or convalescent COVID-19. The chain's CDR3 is CASSYVGGVAQEGYF. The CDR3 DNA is TGTGCCAGCAGTTACGTCGGCGGGGTGGCCCAAGAAGGGTACTTC.